This T cell receptor beta chain is from a study of T cells after yellow fever vaccination. CDR1 MNHEY and CDR2 SMNVEV come from the germline V gene (reference sequence). Deletions cut 2 bases from V and 6 bases from J, with 10 bases between. The CDR3 is 13 residues long. TCRdb recomputed calls from the 5' RACE reads with MiXCR, one row per CDR3 protein. The sample contains 340,000 or so distinct CDR3 sequences, around 13% of which appear only once. Specimen: CD4+ T cells sorted from PBMCs, collected 15 days after the yellow fever booster vaccination. This chain uses TRBV27 with TRBJ1-1; tentatively, D is TRBD1 (6 bases). This clonotype originated in a man between 18 and 29 years old who received the YFV17D yellow fever vaccine. DNA of the CDR3: TGTGCCAGCAGTTTACAGGGGACCGCTGAAGCTTTCTTT. Its protein is CASSLQGTAEAFF.